A single T cell receptor (beta chain) is shown here with its context. Its specificity is not known. CDR3 length: 16 amino acids. The V segment lost 1 base and the J segment 3 bases; nucleotides outside the gene matches: 8. Germline V gene lookup returns CDR1 SGHTA and CDR2 FQGNSA. This entry is derived from a study of radiotherapy plus CTLA-4 blockade in lung cancer. The wider study: Patients showed objective responses in roughly 19% of cases and disease control in under 35%. Findings and caveats of the study: How blood T cell clones changed early, along with interferon-beta, reportedly forecast response best. Expansion in blood of tumor-derived TCR clones was seen after radiotherapy plus ipilimumab.

Produced via immunoSEQ multiplex PCR; TCRdb's table is partial and in-frame only. The sample holds about 45,000 clones, approximately 70% seen once. The gene calls are TRBV7-2 and TRBJ2-7, with 8 positions matching TRBD1. The source was peripheral blood, collected from a patient treated with radiotherapy plus ipilimumab. The sequence was collected from a human donor with non-small cell lung cancer who had a complete response to radiotherapy plus ipilimumab. Written as DNA, the CDR3 is TGTGCCAGCAGCTTAGGGGGGACAGGAACGATCTACGAGCAGTACTTC. Translated, it gives CASSLGGTGTIYEQYF.